This TCR beta chain was identified in a study of a mutant IDH1 vaccine in newly diagnosed glioma. Study-level background: Onset of vaccination occurred 4-6 weeks following radiotherapy alone, or with temozolomide cycles. It was radiotherapy, temozolomide, or both that patients received previously, with most receiving both. Whole-study findings and limits: Pseudoprogression seemingly bore no relation to changes in top peripheral T cell clonotypes.

TCRdb's copy holds only in-frame clones and misses some; the assay was immunoSEQ multiplex PCR. The sample holds tens of thousands of clones; roughly four fifths are singletons and the top ten take 3.5% to 4%. Time point: week 47, end of study. It was 300 ug of mutant IDH1 20-mer peptide that made up each vaccine dose, given with topical imiquimod. Patients received eight vaccinations in weeks 1, 3, 5, 7, 11, 15, 19, 23. A remark on this clone: What it recognizes is unknown.

Specimen: PBMCs, collected from a glioma patient whose treatment included an IDH1 peptide vaccine. The sequence came from a man under 40 with glioma.

CDR3 sequence (DNA): TGTGCCAGCTCACCGGGCAGTGAAGCTTTCTTT. It yields the protein CASSPGSEAFF. The rearrangement joins TRBV18 to TRBJ1-1, with D hard to call. Germline CDR1 KGHSH, CDR2 LQKENI. This CDR3 has 11 amino acids. V lost 3 bases and J 7 bases, leaving 6 bases between the germline ends. Variable domain in full (rest from reference TRBV18 and TRBJ1-1): NAGVMQNPRHLVRRRGQEARLRCSPMKGHSHVYWYRQLPEEGLKFMVYLQKENIIDESGMPKERFSAEFPKEGPSILRIQQVVRGDSAAYFCASSPGSEAFFGQGTRLTVV.